This T cell receptor beta chain was documented in a study of CD8 T cells in Susac syndrome. This CDR3 comprises 15 residues. V was shortened by 8 bases and J by 0 bases, with 19 bases between the two germline ends. The V gene's germline CDR1 is SQVTM and CDR2 ANQGSEA. Random hexamers primed reverse transcription of about 0.45 to 1 ug RNA. TCRdb ran MiXCR on the immunoSEQ multiplex PCR reads and lists one entry per CDR3 protein. In the table there are about 200,000 distinct CDR3 sequences, about 95% of which are singletons. Sequencing was done on a sample of CD4+ T cells from PBMCs. The TCR comes from a human donor with multiple sclerosis. V gene TRBV29-1 combines with J gene TRBJ1-2; no firm D call. This chain's CDR3 is CSSVGPGTTNYGYTF. For the CDR3, the DNA is TGCAGCTCCGTTGGGCCGGGTACCACTAACTATGGCTACACCTTC.